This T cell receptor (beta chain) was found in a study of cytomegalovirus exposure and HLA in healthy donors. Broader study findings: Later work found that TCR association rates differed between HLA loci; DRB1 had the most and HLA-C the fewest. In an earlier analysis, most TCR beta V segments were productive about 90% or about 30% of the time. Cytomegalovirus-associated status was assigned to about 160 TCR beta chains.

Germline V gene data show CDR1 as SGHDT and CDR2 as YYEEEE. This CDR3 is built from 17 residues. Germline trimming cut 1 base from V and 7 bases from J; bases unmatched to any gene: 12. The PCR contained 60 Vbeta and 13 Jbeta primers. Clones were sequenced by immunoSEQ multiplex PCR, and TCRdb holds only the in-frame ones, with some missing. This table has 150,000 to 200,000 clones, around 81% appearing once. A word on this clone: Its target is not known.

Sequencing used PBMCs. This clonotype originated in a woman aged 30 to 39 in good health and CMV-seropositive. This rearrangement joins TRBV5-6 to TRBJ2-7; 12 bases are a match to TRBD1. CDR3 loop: CASSLFVGTGGIEEQYF. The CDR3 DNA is TGTGCCAGCAGCTTGTTTGTGGGGACAGGGGGCATTGAAGAGCAGTACTTC.